Below, 26 T cell receptor beta chains from the same sample are listed, as sequenced in a study of CD8 T cells in ankylosing spondylitis. TCRdb re-called the 5' RACE reads through MiXCR, storing one row per CDR3 protein. The table has some 250,000 distinct CDR3 sequences, roughly 8.6% seen once. The sample consisted of blood, either unsorted or a sorted T cell fraction (not recorded which). The receptors derive from a male donor with ankylosing spondylitis or in good health (not recorded which).

This clonotype was seen at least ten times. V is TRBV15 and J is TRBJ1-2; 7 bases line up with TRBD1. With 5 bases clipped from V and 2 bases from J, the junction kept 8 bases outside the gene matches. The CDR3 covers 15 residues. The V gene's germline CDR1 is LNHNV and CDR2 YYDKDF (reference sequence). The CDR3 sequence is CATSGAGQSNYGYTF. The CDR3 nucleotides read TGTGCCACCAGCGGGGCGGGACAGTCGAACTATGGCTACACCTTC.

The sample holds a few counts of this clonotype. The chain joins TRBV18 to TRBJ1-1; weak D call: TRBD1 (6 bases). Germline CDR1 is KGHSH and CDR2 is LQKENI. The CDR3 is made up of 15 amino acids. The ends were cut back, 0 bases at V and 4 bases at J, with 12 bases in the middle. CDR3 bases: TGTGCCAGCTCACCACCGTGGGGGCCAGGCACTGAAGCTTTCTTT. Translating it yields CASSPPWGPGTEAFF. The variable domain in full, completed from reference TRBV18 and TRBJ1-1, reads NAGVMQNPRHLVRRRGQEARLRCSPMKGHSHVYWYRQLPEEGLKFMVYLQKENIIDESGMPKERFSAEFPKEGPSILRIQQVVRGDSAAYFCASSPPWGPGTEAFFGQGTRLTVV.

As regards this clonotype: A much larger clone differs from this one at a single base, so this may be a read error. The V call is TRBV6-2 or TRBV6-3, the J call TRBJ1-1; no definite D call. The length of the CDR3 is 18 residues. V lost 0 bases, J lost 1 base, and 18 bases lay in between. CDR1 and CDR2 from the germline V gene are MNHEY and SVGEGT. The CDR3: CASSYSSLELPRNTEAFF. Written as DNA, the CDR3 is TGTGCCAGCAGTTACTCGAGTCTGGAGCTTCCCAGGAACACTGAAGCTTTCTTT.

This clonotype was picked up many times. The chain couples TRBV7-9 to TRBJ2-3, with 7 bases identical to TRBD2. Germline V gives CDR1 SEHNR, CDR2 FQNEAQ (reference sequence). CDR3 length: 14 amino acids. V lost 4 bases and J lost 2; bases outside the gene matches: 3. In nucleotides, the CDR3 is TGTGCCAGCAGCTGGGACTACCTCACAGATACGCAGTATTTT. This gives the protein CASSWDYLTDTQYF.

This clonotype was picked up a small number of times. This rearrangement joins TRBV5-1 to TRBJ2-1, with 10 bases fitting TRBD2. The CDR3 extends over 18 amino acids. V lost 6 bases and J lost 0; bases outside the gene matches: 12. In germline, CDR1 is SGHRS, CDR2 YFSETQ. CDR3 nucleotide sequence: TGCGCCAGCACCCAGGGACTAGCGTCAGACGTCTCCTACAATGAGCAGTTCTTC. The encoded protein is CASTQGLASDVSYNEQFF. The complete variable domain, with remaining parts taken from reference TRBV5-1 and TRBJ2-1, reads KAGVTQTPRYLIKTRGQQVTLSCSPISGHRSVSWYQQTPGQGLQFLFEYFSETQRNKGNFPGRFSGRQFSNSRSEMNVSTLELGDSALYLCASTQGLASDVSYNEQFFGPGTRLTVL.

This clonotype has a count of ten or more. The chain employs TRBV3-1 and TRBJ2-3, with a weak D call TRBD2 (7 bases). V was trimmed by 2 bases and J by 2 bases, leaving 20 bases between them. The V gene's germline CDR1 is LGHDT and CDR2 YNNKEL (reference sequence). This CDR3 spans 18 amino acids. CDR3 DNA sequence: TGTGCCAGCAGCCAAAAGAGAGGGGGGGGACGATTCACAGATACGCAGTATTTT. Translated, it gives CASSQKRGGGRFTDTQYF.

In the case of this clonotype: This clone may be a read error of a much larger clone one base away. The chain joins TRBV10-3 to TRBJ1-1, with 7 bases lining up with TRBD1. Germline V gene lookup returns CDR1 ENHRY and CDR2 SYGVKD. J gave up 6 bases and V 1 base, and 8 bases lay outside the gene matches. CDR3 length: 15 amino acids. The CDR3 bases are TGTGCCATCAGTGAGTTCAAGGACAGGTACGCTGAAGCTTTCTTT. Its translation is CAISEFKDRYAEAFF.

This clonotype was detected ten times or more. The chain has TRBV3-1 and TRBJ2-2; TRBD2 might be the D (6 bases). Trimming pared 4 bases from V and 4 bases from J, leaving 13 bases between. Germline values: CDR1 LGHDT, CDR2 YNNKEL (reference sequence). The CDR3 extends over 15 amino acids. The CDR3 nucleotides read TGTGCCAGCAGCCGCCGACTAGAATCCACCGGGGAGCTGTTTTTT. It is translated as CASSRRLESTGELFF. Combining the CDR3 with reference TRBV3-1 and TRBJ2-2 gives the whole variable domain DTAVSQTPKYLVTQMGNDKSIKCEQNLGHDTMYWYKQDSKKFLKIMFSYNNKELIINETVPNRFSPKSPDKAHLNLHINSLELGDSAVYFCASSRRLESTGELFFGEGSRLTVL.

Details on this clonotype: It may be a read error: a sequence one base away is much more abundant. CDR3 in DNA: TGTGCCAGCAGTTCCGGGACCGATCAGACCCAGAACTTC. This codes for CASSSGTDQTQNF. The V call is TRBV12-3 or TRBV12-4, the J call TRBJ2-5; the D gene could be TRBD1 or TRBD2 (5 bases each). This CDR3 contains 13 residues.

This clonotype was counted many times. The gene calls are TRBV7-2 and TRBJ2-7; no clear D gene. This CDR3 has 13 amino acids. Germline V CDR1 and CDR2: SGHTA, FQGNSA. Trimming took 6 bases from V and 0 from J, leaving 9 bases between them. The CDR3 spells CASSFQDSYEQYF. CDR3 sequence (DNA): TGTGCCAGCAGTTTCCAAGACTCCTACGAGCAGTACTTC.

This clonotype was seen more than once but under ten times. This chain uses TRBV5-1 with TRBJ2-7; 10 nucleotides line up with TRBD1. J lost 6 bases, V lost 3 bases, and 12 bases had no gene match. Germline-derived CDR1 and CDR2 are SGHRS and YFSETQ. There are 16 residues in the CDR3. As DNA, the CDR3 is TGCGCCAGCAGCTCAAACTTCCGGGACAGGGGAGGCGAGCAGTACTTC. Translation gives CASSSNFRDRGGEQYF.

This clonotype was counted many times. This chain uses TRBV24-1 with TRBJ2-2, with a tentative D call TRBD2 (5 bases). V was clipped by 3 bases and J by 0 bases, with 10 bases between them. The CDR3 is 16 amino acids. Germline V gives CDR1 KGHDR, CDR2 SFDVKD. CDR3 bases: TGTGCCACCAGTGATGCCAGGCGGGCGAACACCGGGGAGCTGTTTTTT. Its translation is CATSDARRANTGELFF.

This chain uses TRBV12-3 or TRBV12-4 with TRBJ1-1, with D tentatively TRBD1 (5 bases). V lost 9 bases and J lost 1, with 12 bases in between. This CDR3 is built from 13 residues. The CDR3 region is CASTKGSNTEAFF. Here the CDR3 DNA reads TGTGCCAGTACGAAGGGGTCGAACACTGAAGCTTTCTTT.

This clonotype was recorded at least ten times. The chain couples TRBV15 to TRBJ1-1, with a possible D match to TRBD1 (6 bases). The germline V and J ends were trimmed by 6 bases and 4 bases, with 12 bases remaining between them. The CDR3 extends over 13 amino acids. CDR1 is LNHNV and CDR2 is YYDKDF in the germline V gene (reference sequence). The CDR3 here is CATRGGSLTEAFF. The CDR3 bases are TGTGCCACCAGAGGGGGGTCTCTCACTGAAGCTTTCTTT.

The table lists this clonotype with many counts. V gene TRBV5-1 combines with J gene TRBJ1-5; D is perhaps TRBD1 (5 bases). The germline gives CDR1 SGHRS, CDR2 YFSETQ. The CDR3 runs 15 residues. V was pared by 4 bases and J by 4 bases, with 15 bases between. CDR3 DNA: TGCGCCAGCAGCCACGATGGGGCCGCGAATCAGCCCCAGCATTTT. Translated: CASSHDGAANQPQHF.

This clonotype was seen more than once but under ten times. Relative to the germline gene, one junction end is altered; a read error may explain this. The chain has TRBV7-7 and TRBJ1-5, with TRBD1 matching 8 bases. The germline V gene encodes CDR1 SSHAT and CDR2 FNYEAQ (reference sequence). This CDR3 comprises 17 residues. In nucleotides, the CDR3 is TGTGCTAGCAGCCTGGTCCGTGAGACAGGGGCTAATCAGCCCCAGCATTTT. Translated, it gives CASSLVRETGANQPQHF.

The table lists this clonotype with many counts. The chain joins TRBV7-9 to TRBJ1-2; TRBD1 aligns across 10 bases. CDR3 length equals 17 residues. CDR1 SEHNR and CDR2 FQNEAQ come from the germline V gene (reference sequence). V was pared by 4 bases and J by 7 bases, with 15 bases of the junction left unmatched. This CDR3 is CASSYRRTGGEGSGYTF. The CDR3, as DNA: TGTGCCAGCAGCTATAGAAGGACAGGGGGAGAGGGCAGTGGCTACACCTTC.

This clonotype was seen many times. This chain links TRBV7-8 with TRBJ2-7; D gene ambiguous. The germline V gene encodes CDR1 SGHVS and CDR2 FQNEAQ. Between the trimmed V and J ends, which lost 7 bases and 0 bases, there was a span of 16 bases. The CDR3 is made up of 15 amino acids. The CDR3 DNA reads as TGTGCCAGCATCCAAGCCCCCTTCCTCTCCTACGAGCAGTACTTC. It specifies CASIQAPFLSYEQYF.

In its sample, this clonotype was seen many times. This chain links TRBV27 with TRBJ1-4; the D is unclear. From germline, CDR1 is MNHEY and CDR2 SMNVEV (reference sequence). The ends were cut back, 5 bases at V and 8 bases at J, with 15 bases in the middle. The CDR3 length is 14 residues. This chain's CDR3 is CASSPNRIQEKLFF. The CDR3 nucleotides read TGTGCCAGCAGTCCCAACCGGATACAGGAAAAACTGTTTTTT.

This clonotype was seen many times. The chain joins TRBV5-5 to TRBJ2-1; no clear D. The CDR3 covers 15 residues. Germline CDR1 and CDR2: SGHKS and YYEKEE (reference sequence). V was clipped by 2 bases and J by 5 bases, with 14 bases between them. Here the CDR3 reads CASSFRLDGHNEQFF. CDR3 nucleotides: TGTGCCAGCAGCTTTCGCCTAGATGGGCACAATGAGCAGTTCTTC.

This clonotype was detected only a few times. The chain combines TRBV28 with TRBJ1-2, with D perhaps matching TRBD1 (5 bases). Trimming shortened V by 3 bases and J by 6 bases, and 17 bases separated the two germline ends. This CDR3 has 15 amino acids. CDR1 is MDHEN, CDR2 SYDVKM, per germline. CDR3: CASSFPTGGRNGYTF. In DNA form, the CDR3 reads TGTGCCAGCAGTTTCCCCACCGGGGGAAGAAATGGCTACACCTTC.

This clonotype was found many times. This sequence joins TRBV20-1 and TRBJ2-2; 9 positions agree with TRBD1. This CDR3 has 16 amino acids. J was trimmed by 6 bases and V by 3 bases; bases with no gene match: 11. Germline loops: CDR1 DFQATT, CDR2 SNEGSKA (reference sequence). This chain's CDR3 is CSARKSTGGAAGELFF. The CDR3 nucleotides read TGCAGTGCTAGGAAAAGTACAGGGGGCGCGGCCGGGGAGCTGTTTTTT.

The table lists this clonotype with many counts. The rearrangement links TRBV20-1 to TRBJ2-3; a possible D gene is TRBD2 (5 bases). This CDR3 has 14 residues. V was cut by 1 base and J by 6 bases, with 14 bases left in between. Germline CDR1 reads DFQATT; CDR2 reads SNEGSKA (reference sequence). The CDR3 here is CSARVLAHFDTQYF. CDR3 sequence (DNA): TGCAGTGCTAGAGTTTTAGCGCACTTTGATACGCAGTATTTT.

J is TRBJ1-5 and V is TRBV27; no reliable D call. V was trimmed by 5 bases and J by 1 base, leaving 12 bases between them. CDR3 length: 15 residues. CDR1 is MNHEY and CDR2 is SMNVEV in the germline V gene (reference sequence). CDR3 region: CASSPQMASNQPQHF. The CDR3 DNA reads as TGTGCCAGCAGTCCACAGATGGCGAGCAATCAGCCCCAGCATTTT.

This clonotype was counted ten times or more. The gene calls are TRBV3-1 and TRBJ2-6; the D is unclear. This CDR3 is 14 amino acids long. Germline CDR1 LGHDT, CDR2 YNNKEL (reference sequence). V was cut by 2 bases and J by 0 bases, with 2 bases left in between. The CDR3 protein is CASSQSSGANVLTF. In nucleotides, the CDR3 is TGTGCCAGCAGCCAAAGCTCTGGGGCCAACGTCCTGACTTTC.

This clonotype has at least ten counts. The V and J genes are TRBV7-8 and TRBJ1-2; 7 nucleotides align to TRBD1. The germline CDR1 and CDR2 sequences are SGHVS and FQNEAQ. The CDR3 length is 17 residues. V lost 2 bases to trimming and J lost 3 bases; unmatched junction nucleotides: 12. CDR3 nucleotides: TGTGCCAGCAGCTTAAAACCCTACAGGGGTCTGGACTATGGCTACACCTTC. It is translated as CASSLKPYRGLDYGYTF.